The TCR beta chain described here comes from a study of blood T cells in healthy people across ages. A second PCR, run for about 7 to 11 cycles, used a sample-barcoded 5' primer plus a J-beta primer mix. TCRdb reprocessed the 5' RACE reads via MiXCR and lists one record per CDR3 protein. The sample lists about 730,000 distinct CDR3 sequences, roughly 45% seen once, with 20% to 25% in the top ten. This clonotype was seen only a few times. This CDR3 has 15 residues. In germline, CDR1 is SGHVS, CDR2 FNYEAQ. The sequenced sample was blood. This clonotype was obtained from a woman aged 55-75 years in good health. J is TRBJ2-4 and V is TRBV7-6, with TRBD1 matching 8 bases. TRBJ2-7 explains the end of the DNA better; the J call may be wrong. The CDR3 loop reads CASSLAQGARYEQYF. The CDR3 bases are TGTGCCAGCAGCTTAGCCCAGGGGGCTAGGTACGAGCAGTACTTC.